These T cell receptor beta chains were read from a single sample in a study of CD8+ T cells in alopecia areata. Profiled with immunoSEQ multiplex PCR; TCRdb holds only in-frame clones, not every one. The sample carries about 94,000 clones, about 71% recorded once. The sample in question was CD8+ T cells sorted from blood, obtained at week 44, from a patient treated with tofacitinib. These receptors were taken from a human donor with alopecia areata. The CDR3 runs from the conserved cysteine through the conserved F or W. The order of the fields is D gene, J gene, V gene, clone size, CDR3 protein, CDR3 DNA. D genes are given only for firm matches. Clone size is shown for a subset of rows, as once, few, many or a class of expanded clone.

d_gene: -
j_gene: TRBJ2-7
v_gene: TRBV11-2
abundance: once
CDR3aa: CASSLQSEQYF
CDR3nt: TGTGCCAGCAGCCTCCAGTCCGAGCAGTACTTC

d_gene: -
j_gene: TRBJ2-7
v_gene: TRBV9
abundance: -
CDR3aa: CASSAGPAGDEQYF
CDR3nt: TGTGCCAGCAGCGCCGGACCCGCCGGTGACGAGCAGTACTTC

d_gene: TRBD2
j_gene: TRBJ2-7
v_gene: TRBV29-1
abundance: -
CDR3aa: CSIGGGDSYEQYF
CDR3nt: TGCAGCATCGGGGGGGGCGACTCCTACGAGCAGTACTTC

d_gene: -
j_gene: TRBJ2-3
v_gene: TRBV7-9
abundance: -
CDR3aa: CASSLGTVEDTQYF
CDR3nt: TGTGCCAGCAGCTTAGGGACGGTTGAGGATACGCAGTATTTT

d_gene: -
j_gene: TRBJ2-2
v_gene: TRBV4-3
abundance: -
CDR3aa: CASSQAWGDGELFF
CDR3nt: TGCGCCAGCAGCCAAGCCTGGGGGGACGGGGAGCTGTTTTTT

d_gene: -
j_gene: TRBJ1-5
v_gene: TRBV6-6
abundance: -
CDR3aa: CASAANSNQPQHF
CDR3nt: TGTGCCAGCGCTGCTAATAGCAATCAGCCCCAGCATTTT

d_gene: TRBD2
j_gene: TRBJ2-1
v_gene: TRBV4-3
abundance: once
CDR3aa: CASSQAGTSLYNEQFF
CDR3nt: TGCGCCAGCAGCCAAGCCGGGACTAGCCTCTACAATGAGCAGTTCTTC

d_gene: TRBD2
j_gene: TRBJ2-1
v_gene: TRBV4-3
abundance: few
CDR3aa: CASSQDWLAANEQFF
CDR3nt: TGCGCCAGCAGCCAAGATTGGCTAGCGGCCAATGAGCAGTTCTTC

d_gene: TRBD2
j_gene: TRBJ2-3
v_gene: TRBV7-9
abundance: -
CDR3aa: CASTNPTSGSFTDTQYF
CDR3nt: TGTGCCAGCACGAACCCAACTAGCGGGTCTTTCACAGATACGCAGTATTTT

d_gene: -
j_gene: TRBJ1-1
v_gene: TRBV5-6
abundance: -
CDR3aa: CASSYGTNTEAFF
CDR3nt: TGTGCCAGCAGCTACGGGACGAACACTGAAGCTTTCTTT

d_gene: TRBD1
j_gene: TRBJ1-1
v_gene: TRBV25-1
abundance: -
CDR3aa: CASSERGPEAFF
CDR3nt: TGTGCCAGCAGTGAAAGGGGGCCTGAAGCTTTCTTT

d_gene: -
j_gene: TRBJ2-7
v_gene: TRBV12-5
abundance: few
CDR3aa: CASGASSYEQYF
CDR3nt: TGTGCTAGTGGAGCCAGCAGCTACGAGCAGTACTTC

d_gene: -
j_gene: TRBJ2-6
v_gene: TRBV29-1
abundance: -
CDR3aa: CSVVRSGANALTF
CDR3nt: TGCAGCGTTGTACGGTCTGGGGCCAACGCCCTGACTTTC

d_gene: -
j_gene: TRBJ2-7
v_gene: TRBV27
abundance: -
CDR3aa: CASSRGYEQYF
CDR3nt: TGTGCCAGCAGCCGCGGTTACGAGCAGTACTTC

d_gene: -
j_gene: TRBJ2-7
v_gene: TRBV4-3
abundance: -
CDR3aa: CASSQDRAGFSLNEQYF
CDR3nt: TGCGCCAGCAGCCAAGATAGAGCAGGGTTTTCCCTCAACGAGCAGTACTTC

d_gene: TRBD1
j_gene: TRBJ1-2
v_gene: TRBV4-1
abundance: -
CDR3aa: CASSQTTGDYGYTF
CDR3nt: TGCGCCAGCAGCCAGACGACAGGGGACTATGGCTACACCTTC

d_gene: -
j_gene: TRBJ2-1
v_gene: TRBV7-3
abundance: -
CDR3aa: CASSSTNNEQFF
CDR3nt: TGTGCCAGCAGCTCTACCAACAATGAGCAGTTCTTC

d_gene: -
j_gene: TRBJ2-3
v_gene: TRBV7-9
abundance: -
CDR3aa: CASSSVGSTDTQYF
CDR3nt: TGTGCCAGCAGCTCGGTGGGGAGCACAGATACGCAGTATTTT

d_gene: -
j_gene: TRBJ2-5
v_gene: TRBV2
abundance: -
CDR3aa: CASSEAARRGRETQYF
CDR3nt: TGTGCCAGCAGTGAAGCCGCGCGGAGGGGGAGAGAGACCCAGTACTTC

d_gene: -
j_gene: TRBJ2-2
v_gene: TRBV7-7
abundance: -
CDR3aa: CASSPTGPNTGELFF
CDR3nt: TGTGCCAGCAGCCCCACAGGGCCGAACACCGGGGAGCTGTTTTTT

d_gene: -
j_gene: TRBJ1-6
v_gene: TRBV10-3
abundance: few
CDR3aa: CAISDTPDRIGNSPLHF
CDR3nt: TGTGCCATCAGTGATACTCCGGATCGGATCGGTAATTCACCCCTCCACTTT

d_gene: TRBD2
j_gene: TRBJ2-5
v_gene: TRBV13
abundance: -
CDR3aa: CASRGGVETQYF
CDR3nt: TGTGCCAGTCGCGGGGGGGTAGAGACCCAGTACTTC

d_gene: TRBD1
j_gene: TRBJ2-1
v_gene: TRBV9
abundance: -
CDR3aa: CASSVDRVGNEQFF
CDR3nt: TGTGCCAGCAGCGTCGACAGGGTGGGCAATGAGCAGTTCTTC

d_gene: -
j_gene: TRBJ1-2
v_gene: TRBV27
abundance: -
CDR3aa: CASRGGDYGYTF
CDR3nt: TGTGCCAGCAGGGGGGGGGACTATGGCTACACCTTC

d_gene: -
j_gene: TRBJ2-7
v_gene: TRBV18
abundance: -
CDR3aa: CASSPLDSWEKYF
CDR3nt: TGTGCCAGCTCACCATTAGACAGCTGGGAGAAGTACTTC

d_gene: -
j_gene: TRBJ2-1
v_gene: TRBV7-9
abundance: few
CDR3aa: CASSQQGNVLYNEQFF
CDR3nt: TGTGCCAGCAGCCAACAGGGTAATGTCCTCTACAATGAGCAGTTCTTC

d_gene: TRBD1
j_gene: TRBJ1-1
v_gene: TRBV6-5
abundance: -
CDR3aa: CASSRQGANTEAFF
CDR3nt: TGTGCCAGCAGTCGACAGGGTGCGAACACTGAAGCTTTCTTT

d_gene: TRBD2
j_gene: TRBJ2-1
v_gene: TRBV15
abundance: -
CDR3aa: CATSRGLAGEQFF
CDR3nt: TGTGCCACCAGCAGAGGTCTAGCGGGGGAGCAGTTCTTC